This T cell receptor (beta chain) was sequenced during a study of blood T cell repertoires in COVID-19. Looking at the study overall: Samples came from the United States, Italy and Spain, spanning acute and convalescent COVID-19.

Assay used: immunoSEQ multiplex PCR; TCRdb lists only in-frame clones, some missing. The data contain over 100,000 clones, almost 85% of them singletons. Germline V gene sequence: CDR1 MNHEY, CDR2 SVGAGI. Trimming removed 2 bases from V and 8 bases from J, with 15 bases in between. The CDR3 is 15 amino acids. The rearrangement uses TRBV6-5 and TRBJ1-4; the D is unclear. Sequenced: peripheral blood. This TCR derives from a man aged 40-50 years with active or convalescent COVID-19. The CDR3 coding sequence is TGTGCCAGCAGTTACGGACGGGGATATGGCGAAAAACTGTTTTTT. It translates to CASSYGRGYGEKLFF.